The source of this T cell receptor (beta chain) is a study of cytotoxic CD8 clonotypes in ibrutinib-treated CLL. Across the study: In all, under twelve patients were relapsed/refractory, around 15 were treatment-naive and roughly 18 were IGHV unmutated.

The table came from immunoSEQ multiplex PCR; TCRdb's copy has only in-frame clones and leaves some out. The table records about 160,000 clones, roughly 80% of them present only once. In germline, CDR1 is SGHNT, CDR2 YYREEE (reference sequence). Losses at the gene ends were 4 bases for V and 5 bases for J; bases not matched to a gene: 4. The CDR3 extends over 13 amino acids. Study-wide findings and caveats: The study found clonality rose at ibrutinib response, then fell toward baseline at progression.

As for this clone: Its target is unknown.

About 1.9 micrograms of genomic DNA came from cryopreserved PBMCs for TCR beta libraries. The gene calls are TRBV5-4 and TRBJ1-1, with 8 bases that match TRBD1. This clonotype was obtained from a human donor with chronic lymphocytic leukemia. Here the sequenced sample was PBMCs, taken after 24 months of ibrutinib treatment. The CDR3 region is CASSQQGGTEAFF. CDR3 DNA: TGTGCCAGCAGCCAACAGGGGGGGACTGAAGCTTTCTTT. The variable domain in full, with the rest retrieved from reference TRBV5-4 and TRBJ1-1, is ETGVTQSPTHLIKTRGQQVTLRCSSQSGHNTVSWYQQALGQGPQFIFQYYREEENGRGNFPPRFSGLQFPNYSSELNVNALELDDSALYLCASSQQGGTEAFFGQGTRLTVV.